The sequence of this T cell receptor beta chain was determined in a study of blood T cell repertoires in COVID-19. Assay: immunoSEQ multiplex PCR; the TCRdb copy retains only in-frame clones and omits some. The table includes tens of thousands of clones, more than 60% detected once. CDR3 length equals 15 residues. Trimming took off 3 bases at V and 5 bases at J, with 13 bases between the two ends. Germline assignment: CDR1 MGHDK and CDR2 SYGVNS. The J gene is TRBJ1-4, the V gene TRBV25-1; no clear D. Sequencing was carried out using peripheral blood. This receptor was obtained from a human donor in a cohort sampled during active COVID-19. The CDR3 sequence: CASSDRTRINEKLFF. The CDR3 DNA follows: TGTGCCAGCAGTGACCGGACTCGCATCAATGAAAAACTGTTTTTT.